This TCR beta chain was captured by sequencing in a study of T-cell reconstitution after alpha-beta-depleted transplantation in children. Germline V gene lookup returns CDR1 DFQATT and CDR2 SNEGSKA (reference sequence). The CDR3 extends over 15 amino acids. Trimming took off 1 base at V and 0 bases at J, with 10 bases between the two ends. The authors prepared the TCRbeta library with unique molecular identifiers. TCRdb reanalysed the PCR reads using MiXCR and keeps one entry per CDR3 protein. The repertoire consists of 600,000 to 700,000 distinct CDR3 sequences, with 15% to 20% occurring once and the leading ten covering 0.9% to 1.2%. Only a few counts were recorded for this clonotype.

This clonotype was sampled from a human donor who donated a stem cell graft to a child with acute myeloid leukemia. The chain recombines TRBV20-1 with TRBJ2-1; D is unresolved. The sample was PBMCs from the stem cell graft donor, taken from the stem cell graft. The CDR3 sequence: CSARVRASSYNEQFF. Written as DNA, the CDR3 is TGCAGTGCTAGAGTGCGCGCGAGCTCCTACAATGAGCAGTTCTTC.